This paragraph covers one T cell receptor beta chain sequence. This sample was taken from a study of blood T cell repertoires in COVID-19. Study-wide context: Whether acute or convalescent, the COVID-19 samples came from the United States, Italy and Spain. The analysed material was cDNA or gDNA that came from T cells, B-cell-depleted T cells, or PBMCs.

Original data processing: It was from reference gene primer amplification that nucleated cell counts were estimated. Data came from immunoSEQ multiplex PCR; TCRdb stores just in-frame clones and leaves some out. The V and J calls and clone size were taken over from that table, and D and trimming were inferred from the DNA. The sample shows about 76,000 clones, around 80% of them seen only once. This receptor was identified in an older woman with acute or convalescent COVID-19. What was sequenced was peripheral blood.

This chain's CDR3 is CASSLVGGAYNEQFF. CDR3 in DNA: TGCGCCAGCAGCTTGGTAGGGGGCGCCTACAATGAGCAGTTCTTC. The J gene is TRBJ2-1, the V gene TRBV5-1, with 7 positions matching TRBD1. Germline-derived CDR1 and CDR2 are SGHRS and YFSETQ. The CDR3 is 15 amino acids. Trimming at V came to 0 bases and at J to 2 bases, leaving 2 bases not matched to a gene.